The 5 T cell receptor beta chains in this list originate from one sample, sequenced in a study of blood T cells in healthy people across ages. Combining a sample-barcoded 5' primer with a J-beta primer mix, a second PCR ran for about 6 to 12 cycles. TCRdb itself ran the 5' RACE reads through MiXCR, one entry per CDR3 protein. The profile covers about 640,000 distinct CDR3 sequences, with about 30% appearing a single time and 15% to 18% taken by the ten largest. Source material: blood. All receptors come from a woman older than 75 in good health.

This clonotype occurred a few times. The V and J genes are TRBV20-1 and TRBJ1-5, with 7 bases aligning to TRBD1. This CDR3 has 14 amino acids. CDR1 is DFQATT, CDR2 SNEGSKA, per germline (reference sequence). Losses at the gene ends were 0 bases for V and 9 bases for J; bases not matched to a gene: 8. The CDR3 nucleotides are TGCAGTGCTAGAGACCACAGGGGATCCGGGCCCCAGCATTTT. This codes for CSARDHRGSGPQHF.

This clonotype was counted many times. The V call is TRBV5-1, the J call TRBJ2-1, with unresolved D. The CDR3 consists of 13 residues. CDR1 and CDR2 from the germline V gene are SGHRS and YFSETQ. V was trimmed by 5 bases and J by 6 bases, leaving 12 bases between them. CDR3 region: CASRDPRSNEQFF. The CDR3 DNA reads TGCGCCAGCAGGGACCCCAGGTCCAATGAGCAGTTCTTC.

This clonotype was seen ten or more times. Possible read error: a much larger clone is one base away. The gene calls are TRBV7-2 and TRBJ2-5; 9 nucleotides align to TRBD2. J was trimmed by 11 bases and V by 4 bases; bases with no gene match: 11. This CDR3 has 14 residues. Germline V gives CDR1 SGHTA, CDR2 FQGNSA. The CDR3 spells CASSSGLAGNEQYF. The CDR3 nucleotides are TGTGCCAGCAGCTCGGGACTAGCTGGCAATGAGCAGTACTTC.

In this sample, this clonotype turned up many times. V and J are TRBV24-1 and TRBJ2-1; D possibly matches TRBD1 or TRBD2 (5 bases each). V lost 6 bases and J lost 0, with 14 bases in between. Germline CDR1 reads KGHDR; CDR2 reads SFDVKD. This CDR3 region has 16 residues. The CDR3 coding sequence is TGTGCCACCAGTAAGGGGACGGTGAGCTCCTACAATGAGCAGTTCTTC. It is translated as CATSKGTVSSYNEQFF.

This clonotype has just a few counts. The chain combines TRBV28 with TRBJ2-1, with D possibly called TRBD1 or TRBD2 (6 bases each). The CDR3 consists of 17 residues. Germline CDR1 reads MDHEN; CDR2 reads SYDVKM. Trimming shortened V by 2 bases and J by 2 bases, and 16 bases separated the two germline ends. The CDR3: CASSLGGRQATYNEQFF. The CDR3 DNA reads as TGTGCCAGCAGTTTAGGGGGGAGACAGGCCACCTACAATGAGCAGTTCTTC.